Following are 29 T cell receptor beta chains from one sample sequenced in a study of T cells in Graves' hyperthyroidism and ophthalmopathy. Amplification of TCR beta CDR3 regions was performed using RNA transcripts as template. A set of HTBI primers served as the primers for a first-round RT-PCR of the TCR CDR3. TCRdb independently ran MiXCR on the multiplex PCR reads; one entry per CDR3 protein. The sample carries around 36,000 distinct CDR3 sequences, about 47% recorded once. The sample consisted of blood. Every receptor here comes from a man aged 35-49 years with Graves' ophthalmopathy.

This clonotype occurred many times. The chain joins TRBV30 to TRBJ2-3; D not certain. V was shortened by 8 bases and J by 3 bases, with 0 bases between the two germline ends. Germline values: CDR1 GTSNPN, CDR2 SVGIG (reference sequence). The CDR3 loop spans 8 amino acids. The CDR3 nucleotides are TGTGCCACAGATACGCAGTATTTT. Protein: CATDTQYF.

The gene calls are TRBV9 and TRBJ2-1; unclear D gene. Trimming took 2 bases from V and 4 from J, leaving 7 bases between them. The germline gives CDR1 SGDLS, CDR2 YYNGEE. This CDR3 is 13 amino acids long. CDR3 DNA: TGTGCCAGCAGCGTGGCCGATTACAATGAGCAGTTCTTC. This encodes CASSVADYNEQFF.

This clonotype was counted at least ten times. V is TRBV4-2 and J is TRBJ2-7, with a possible D match to TRBD2 (5 bases). Trimming removed 0 bases at V and 2 bases at J, with 14 bases between. This CDR3 is 16 amino acids long. CDR1 is LGHNA and CDR2 is YNFKEQ in the germline V gene. The CDR3 reads CASSQDHPGTTYEQYF. The CDR3 nucleotides read TGTGCCAGCAGCCAAGATCATCCGGGAACTACCTACGAGCAGTACTTC.

About this clonotype: The CDR3 does not end in the conserved phenylalanine or tryptophan, so this is likely a read error. This chain uses TRBV9 with TRBJ2-2; D perhaps matches TRBD2 (6 bases). Deletions cut 0 bases from V and 4 bases from J, with 13 bases between. The CDR3 spans 16 residues. CDR1 and CDR2 from the germline V gene are SGDLS and YYNGEE. The CDR3 loop reads CASSVVGVRGTGELFL. The CDR3 region has the DNA TGTGCCAGCAGCGTAGTAGGGGTGCGGGGCACCGGGGAGCTGTTTCTT.

Comment on this clonotype: An end of the junction differs from the germline gene, which may be a read error. The chain employs TRBV10-3 and TRBJ2-2; 7 bases line up with TRBD1. The germline V gene has CDR1 ENHRY and CDR2 SYGVKD. CDR3 length equals 16 residues. CDR3 amino acids: CASSQPTGTNTGELFF. The CDR3 region has the DNA TGTGCCAGCAGTCAGCCGACAGGGACGAACACCGGGGAGCTGTTTTTT.

The CDR3 sequence is CASSLGETQPQHF. DNA of the CDR3: TGTGCCAGCAGTTTAGGGGAGACCCAGCCCCAGCATTTT. V is TRBV12-3 or TRBV12-4 and J is TRBJ1-5; D call uncertain. The CDR3 has 13 residues. Trimming took 1 base from V and 7 from J, leaving 8 bases between them.

By proportion, this clonotype is medium-sized. The chain has TRBV24-1 and TRBJ2-3; D ambiguous. Germline loops: CDR1 KGHDR, CDR2 SFDVKD. The CDR3 contains 12 residues. The V gene lost 12 bases and the J gene lost 0 bases, with 9 bases spanning the gap. The DNA for the CDR3 is TGTGCCTCCGGGCCTAGCACAGATACGCAGTATTTT. Encoded protein: CASGPSTDTQYF.

The table lists this clonotype with many counts. The chain couples TRBV12-3 or TRBV12-4 to TRBJ2-7, with TRBD1 matching 7 bases. V lost 6 bases to trimming and J lost 2 bases; unmatched junction nucleotides: 7. CDR3 size: 14 residues. CDR3 DNA sequence: TGTGCCAGCAGGATCCAGACAGGGACCTACGAGCAGTACTTC. It codes for CASRIQTGTYEQYF.

The chain joins TRBV2 to TRBJ2-1; TRBD2 matches at 12 bases. The germline V gene has CDR1 SNHLY and CDR2 FYNNEI. This CDR3 has 15 amino acids. The V gene end was trimmed by 6 bases and the J gene end by 9 bases; junction bases not matched to a gene: 9. The chain's CDR3 is CASRGTSGSPSEQFF. The CDR3 nucleotides read TGTGCCAGCAGAGGGACTAGCGGGTCTCCTAGTGAGCAGTTCTTC. The whole variable domain, filled in from reference TRBV2 and TRBJ2-1, reads EPEVTQTPSHQVTQMGQEVILRCVPISNHLYFYWYRQILGQKVEFLVSFYNNEISEKSEIFDDQFSVERPDGSNFTLKIRSTKLEDSAMYFCASRGTSGSPSEQFFGPGTRLTVL.

The CDR3 reads CSATDGKGSSGNTIYF. CDR3 nucleotides: TGCAGTGCCACGGATGGGAAGGGTAGCTCTGGAAACACCATATATTTT. The chain is built from TRBV20-1 and TRBJ1-3; D is unresolved. V was clipped by 6 bases and J by 0 bases, with 18 bases between them. CDR3 size: 16 residues. CDR1 and CDR2 (germline): DFQATT, SNEGSKA (reference sequence).

This clonotype is judged medium-sized. One end of the junction does not line up with germline, which may come from a read error. The V and J genes are TRBV7-7 and TRBJ2-1; D tentatively reads TRBD1 or TRBD2 (5 bases each). CDR1 and CDR2 (germline): SSHAT, FNYEAQ (reference sequence). The CDR3 consists of 13 residues. Here the CDR3 reads CASSPDWGNEQFF. Written as DNA, the CDR3 is TGTGCTAGCAGCCCCGACTGGGGGAATGAGCAGTTCTTC.

V is TRBV24-1 and J is TRBJ2-1; possibly TRBD1 for D (6 bases). V gave up 3 bases and J gave up 6 bases, with 14 bases separating them. CDR3 length: 15 amino acids. Germline lookup yields CDR1 KGHDR and CDR2 SFDVKD. This CDR3 is CATSDRTGGLNEQFF. CDR3 coding DNA: TGTGCCACCAGTGATCGGACTGGGGGCCTCAATGAGCAGTTCTTC.

To note about this clonotype: The junction differs from germline at one of its ends, possibly a read error. The chain has TRBV9 and TRBJ2-5; 9 nucleotides line up with TRBD2. The CDR3 has 15 residues. Looked up from germline, CDR1 is SGDLS and CDR2 is YYNGEE. DNA for the CDR3: TGCGCCAGCAGCCAAGCCCTAGCGGGGCAAGAGACCCAGTACTTC. Its translation: CASSQALAGQETQYF.

This clonotype was counted many times. This sequence joins TRBV6-1 and TRBJ1-5, with D possibly being TRBD1 (5 bases). The CDR3 extends over 18 amino acids. The germline CDR1 and CDR2 sequences are MNHNS and SASEGT. The V gene lost 4 bases and the J gene lost 0 bases, with 19 bases spanning the gap. The CDR3 region has the DNA TGTGCCAGCAGTGTTATGGGGGGACGAACGTTTAGCAATCAGCCCCAGCATTTT. This translates into CASSVMGGRTFSNQPQHF.

This clonotype appeared many times. The chain couples TRBV28 to TRBJ2-7; 8 nucleotides align to TRBD1. Germline values: CDR1 MDHEN, CDR2 SYDVKM. The CDR3 has 14 residues. Trimming removed 5 bases from V and 4 bases from J; junction bases left unmatched: 7. CDR3 bases: TGTGCCAGCAGTCGACAGGGGCTAAGGTACGAGCAGTACTTC. Amino acids: CASSRQGLRYEQYF.

In this sample, this clonotype is medium-sized. The chain has TRBV29-1 and TRBJ2-1; 8 nucleotides line up with TRBD2. The length of the CDR3 is 13 residues. After removal of 3 bases from V and 7 bases from J, the junction contained 5 bases not matched to a gene. Germline lookup yields CDR1 SQVTM and CDR2 ANQGSEA. The CDR3 coding sequence is TGCAGCGTTGATCTCGGCGGGGGGAATGAGCAGTTCTTC. The encoded protein is CSVDLGGGNEQFF.

This clonotype was counted many times. The chain carries TRBV6-5 and TRBJ2-7; a weak D match, TRBD2 (5 bases). From germline, CDR1 is MNHEY and CDR2 SVGAGI. V dropped 6 bases and J dropped 6 bases, with 12 bases sitting between them. This CDR3 spans 12 amino acids. CDR3 coding DNA: TGTGCCAGCAGGACCCCTAGCAGCGAGCAGTACTTC. The encoded protein is CASRTPSSEQYF.

There are many counts of this clonotype. The chain has TRBV6-5 and TRBJ2-3, with 8 bases identical to TRBD2. The junction had 7 bases not matched to a gene; V was cut back by 5 bases and J by 6 bases. The CDR3 is 14 amino acids. Germline CDR1 and CDR2: MNHEY and SVGAGI. The CDR3 DNA follows: TGTGCCAGCAGTCTCGGGGGGGATTGGGATACGCAGTATTTT. Translation gives CASSLGGDWDTQYF.

This clonotype was recorded many times. The rearrangement uses TRBV5-4 and TRBJ2-1; TRBD2 matches 11 bases. V lost 2 bases to trimming and J lost 4 bases; unmatched junction nucleotides: 2. Germline assignment: CDR1 SGHNT and CDR2 YYREEE (reference sequence). This CDR3 is built from 15 residues. The CDR3 reads CASSFTSGSYNEQFF. Here the CDR3 DNA reads TGTGCCAGCAGCTTCACTAGCGGGAGTTACAATGAGCAGTTCTTC.

The V and J genes are TRBV6-5 and TRBJ1-5; 7 nucleotides agree with TRBD1. CDR1 and CDR2 from the germline V gene are MNHEY and SVGAGI. The J segment lost 6 bases and the V segment lost 4 bases, leaving 9 bases of the junction unmatched. The CDR3 covers 15 residues. Written as DNA, the CDR3 is TGTGCCAGCAGTTTAAGTAGGGGGCTCGTTCAGCCCCAGCATTTT. Amino acids: CASSLSRGLVQPQHF.

The chain uses TRBV2 and TRBJ1-5, with D uncertain. The CDR3 totals 13 residues. V shed 2 bases and J shed 14 bases, with 16 bases lying between them. Germline V gene sequence: CDR1 SNHLY, CDR2 FYNNEI. DNA for the CDR3: TGTGCCAGCAGTGAATGGGGTGTAAGCTACGAGCATTTT. Its translation is CASSEWGVSYEHF.

The chain employs TRBV20-1 and TRBJ2-7; 7 bases line up with TRBD1. The CDR3 loop spans 15 amino acids. J was trimmed by 2 bases and V by 2 bases; bases with no gene match: 9. Germline V gene lookup returns CDR1 DFQATT and CDR2 SNEGSKA (reference sequence). CDR3 amino acids: CSARPFDRVTYEQYF. CDR3 coding DNA: TGCAGTGCTAGACCCTTCGACAGGGTGACCTACGAGCAGTACTTC.

This clonotype was counted at least ten times. The J gene is TRBJ1-3, the V gene TRBV7-8; D may be TRBD1 (5 bases). V lost 6 bases and J lost 0, with 15 bases in between. CDR1 is SGHVS, CDR2 FQNEAQ, per germline. The CDR3 extends over 16 amino acids. This chain's CDR3 is CASSQGVPSSGNTIYF. The CDR3 coding sequence is TGTGCCAGCAGTCAAGGGGTCCCGAGCTCTGGAAACACCATATATTTT.

Comments on this clonotype: A read error is possible here, since a much larger clone lies one base away. Because the CDR3 is missing its conserved closing phenylalanine or tryptophan, this is likely a read error. This sequence joins TRBV30 and TRBJ2-1; 12 nucleotides line up with TRBD2. The CDR3 loop spans 14 amino acids. The germline V gene encodes CDR1 GTSNPN and CDR2 SVGIG (reference sequence). The V segment lost 6 bases and the J segment 9 bases; nucleotides outside the gene matches: 9. The CDR3 is CACLLAGGPSEQFS. CDR3 nucleotides: TGTGCCTGTCTTCTAGCGGGAGGGCCAAGTGAGCAGTTCTCC.

This clonotype has more than one count but fewer than ten. The junction and the germline gene differ at one end; a read error may be behind it. This chain uses TRBV6-1 with TRBJ2-3; D is perhaps TRBD1 or TRBD2 (6 bases each). This CDR3 has 14 amino acids. The germline V gene encodes CDR1 MNHNS and CDR2 SASEGT. CDR3 in amino acids: CAGSGGLRTDTQYF. The DNA for the CDR3 is TGTGCCGGCAGTGGGGGGCTTCGGACAGATACGCAGTATTTT.

This clonotype appeared a few times. The chain has TRBV20-1 and TRBJ1-3; weak D call: TRBD1 (6 bases). This CDR3 has 16 amino acids. The V gene lost 0 bases and the J gene lost 8 bases, with 20 bases spanning the gap. Germline lookup yields CDR1 DFQATT and CDR2 SNEGSKA (reference sequence). The CDR3, as DNA: TGCAGTGCTAGAGACCCGACAGGCCTCGTGGTCTACACCATATATTTT. Translating gives CSARDPTGLVVYTIYF.

The chain uses TRBV2 and TRBJ2-3; tentative D call: TRBD1 (5 bases). In germline, CDR1 is SNHLY, CDR2 FYNNEI. V lost 5 bases to trimming and J lost 7 bases, with 16 bases between them. The CDR3 is 14 residues long. The CDR3 DNA reads as TGTGCCAGCAGTCCCGGACCCATGGGGCATACGCAGTATTTT. It specifies CASSPGPMGHTQYF.

With respect to this clonotype: This CDR3 fails to terminate in the conserved phenylalanine or tryptophan, so it likely reflects a read error. The limits of the CDR3 on the DNA are not certain, so only TCRdb's listed CDR3 is given. The rearrangement uses TRBV6-2 or TRBV6-3 and TRBJ1-3. The CDR3 comprises 17 residues, both ends counted. CDR1 MNHEY and CDR2 SVGEGT come from the germline V gene. CDR3 region: CASSRRPSYRMETPYIL.

Details on this clonotype: At one end, the junction sequence differs from germline, possibly due to a read error. This chain joins TRBV15 and TRBJ2-3; no clear D gene. The germline V gene has CDR1 LNHNV and CDR2 YYDKDF (reference sequence). The CDR3 contains 10 residues. The CDR3, as DNA: TGTGCCACCAGCAGAGATACGCAGTATTTT. Translating gives CATSRDTQYF.